This T cell receptor (beta chain) was sequenced for a study of regulatory and conventional T cells in RAG deficiency. Whole-study findings and limits: Control T-cell subsets had markedly higher Shannon entropy and lower Simpson indices than RAG-deficient patients.

The CDR3 spans 17 residues. CDR1 is SGHRS, CDR2 YFSETQ, per germline. V was pared by 0 bases and J by 7 bases, with 12 bases of the junction left unmatched. Blood CD4+ CD25-low CD127-high conventional T cells supplied the genomic DNA template. The assay was immunoSEQ multiplex PCR, and TCRdb's table has in-frame clones only and misses some. The data show some 21,000 clones, just under 95% seen once. Comment on this clone: Its antigen is unidentified.

These records were also assigned to another study, of regulatory T cells. This second study says: The primer mix had 52 TRBV and 13 TRBJ primers.

The sequencing input was CD4+ T cells sorted from blood. The chain joins TRBV5-1 to TRBJ2-1; 8 bases line up with TRBD2. This receptor was taken from a human donor in good health. CDR3 bases: TGCGCCAGCAGCTTGGGATCCGGGACTAGAGGACGGAATGAGCAGTTCTTC. Protein: CASSLGSGTRGRNEQFF.